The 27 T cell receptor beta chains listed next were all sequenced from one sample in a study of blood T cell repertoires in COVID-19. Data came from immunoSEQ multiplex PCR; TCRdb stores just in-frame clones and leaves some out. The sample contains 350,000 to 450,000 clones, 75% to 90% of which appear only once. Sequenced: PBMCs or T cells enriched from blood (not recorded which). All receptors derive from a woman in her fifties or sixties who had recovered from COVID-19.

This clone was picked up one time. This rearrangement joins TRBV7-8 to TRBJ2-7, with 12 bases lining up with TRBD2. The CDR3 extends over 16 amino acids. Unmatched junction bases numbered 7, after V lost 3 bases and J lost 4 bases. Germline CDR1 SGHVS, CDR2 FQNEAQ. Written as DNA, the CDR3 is TGTGCCAGCAGCTTTTTACTAGCGGGAGGCCCTTACGAGCAGTACTTC. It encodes CASSFLLAGGPYEQYF.

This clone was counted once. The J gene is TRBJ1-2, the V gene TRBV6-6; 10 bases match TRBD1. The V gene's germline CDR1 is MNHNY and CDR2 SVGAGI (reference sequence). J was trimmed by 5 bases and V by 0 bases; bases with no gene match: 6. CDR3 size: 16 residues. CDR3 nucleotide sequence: TGTGCCAGCAGTTACTCGGGGACAGGGGCGGGGTATGGCTACACCTTC. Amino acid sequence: CASSYSGTGAGYGYTF.

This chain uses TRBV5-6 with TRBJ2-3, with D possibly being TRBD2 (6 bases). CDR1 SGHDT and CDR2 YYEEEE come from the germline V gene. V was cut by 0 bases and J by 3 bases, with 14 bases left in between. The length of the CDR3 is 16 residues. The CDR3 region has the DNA TGTGCCAGCAGCTTGGGCGCGGCGGGGTTGACAGATACGCAGTATTTT. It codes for CASSLGAAGLTDTQYF. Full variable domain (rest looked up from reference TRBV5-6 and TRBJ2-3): DAGVTQSPTHLIKTRGQQVTLRCSPKSGHDTVSWYQQALGQGPQFIFQYYEEEERQRGNFPDRFSGHQFPNYSSELNVNALLLGDSALYLCASSLGAAGLTDTQYFGPGTRLTVL.

In DNA, the CDR3 is TGTGCCAGCAGTTACGCCGCAGAGGTGGCTACAGATACGCAGTATTTT. This codes for CASSYAAEVATDTQYF. The rearrangement links TRBV6-2 or TRBV6-3 to TRBJ2-3; D is uncertain. V dropped 2 bases and J dropped 3 bases, with 15 bases sitting between them. Germline CDR1 and CDR2: MNHEY and SVGEGT. This CDR3 spans 16 amino acids.

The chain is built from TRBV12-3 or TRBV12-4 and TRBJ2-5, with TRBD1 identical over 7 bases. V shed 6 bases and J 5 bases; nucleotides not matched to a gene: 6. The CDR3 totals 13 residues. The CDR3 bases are TGTGCCAGCAGAAGGGGGCTTCGGGAGACCCAGTACTTC. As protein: CASRRGLRETQYF.

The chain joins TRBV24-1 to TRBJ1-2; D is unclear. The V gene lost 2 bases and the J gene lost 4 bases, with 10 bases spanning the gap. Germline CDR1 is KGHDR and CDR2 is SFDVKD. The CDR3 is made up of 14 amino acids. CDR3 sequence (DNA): TGTGCCACCAGTGATTCTGGCACCCGCTATGGCTACACCTTC. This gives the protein CATSDSGTRYGYTF.

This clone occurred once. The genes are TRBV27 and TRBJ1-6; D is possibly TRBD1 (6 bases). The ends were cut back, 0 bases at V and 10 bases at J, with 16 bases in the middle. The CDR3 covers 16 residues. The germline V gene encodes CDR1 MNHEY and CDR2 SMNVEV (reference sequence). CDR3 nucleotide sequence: TGTGCCAGCAGTTTATCGGGGGGGCCGATAAGATCACCCCTCCACTTT. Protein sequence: CASSLSGGPIRSPLHF.

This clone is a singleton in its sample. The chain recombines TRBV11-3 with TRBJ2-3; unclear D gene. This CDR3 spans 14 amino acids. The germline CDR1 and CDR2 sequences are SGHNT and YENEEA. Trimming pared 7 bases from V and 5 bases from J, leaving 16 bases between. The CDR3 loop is CASNPPQRVDTQYF. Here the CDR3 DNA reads TGTGCCAGCAACCCTCCTCAGCGCGTAGATACGCAGTATTTT.

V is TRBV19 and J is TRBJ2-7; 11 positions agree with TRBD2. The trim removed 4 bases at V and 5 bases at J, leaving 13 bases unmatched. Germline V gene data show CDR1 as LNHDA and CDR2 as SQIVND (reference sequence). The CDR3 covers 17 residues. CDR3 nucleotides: TGTGCCAGTAGTAACCTAGATCGACTAGCGGGAAGTGACGAGCAGTACTTC. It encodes CASSNLDRLAGSDEQYF.

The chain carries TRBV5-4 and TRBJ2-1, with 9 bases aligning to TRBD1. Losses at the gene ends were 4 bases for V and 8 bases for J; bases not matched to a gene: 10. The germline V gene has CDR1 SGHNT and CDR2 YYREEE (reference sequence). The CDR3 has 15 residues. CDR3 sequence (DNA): TGTGCCAGCAGCCCTCGGGACAGGGTGGTCGATGAGCAGTTCTTC. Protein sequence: CASSPRDRVVDEQFF.

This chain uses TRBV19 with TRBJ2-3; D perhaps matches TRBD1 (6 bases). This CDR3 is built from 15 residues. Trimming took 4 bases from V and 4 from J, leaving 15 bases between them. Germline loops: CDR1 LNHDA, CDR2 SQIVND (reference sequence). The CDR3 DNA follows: TGTGCCAGTAGTACCTATGGGACATCGCCAGATACGCAGTATTTT. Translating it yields CASSTYGTSPDTQYF.

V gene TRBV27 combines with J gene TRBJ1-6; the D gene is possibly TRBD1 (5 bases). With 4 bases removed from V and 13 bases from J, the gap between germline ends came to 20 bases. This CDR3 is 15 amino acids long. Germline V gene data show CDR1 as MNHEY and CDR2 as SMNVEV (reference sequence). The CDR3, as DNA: TGTGCCAGCAGTTCCGAAGGGATAGGGGTGGGCCCCCTCCACTTT. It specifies CASSSEGIGVGPLHF.

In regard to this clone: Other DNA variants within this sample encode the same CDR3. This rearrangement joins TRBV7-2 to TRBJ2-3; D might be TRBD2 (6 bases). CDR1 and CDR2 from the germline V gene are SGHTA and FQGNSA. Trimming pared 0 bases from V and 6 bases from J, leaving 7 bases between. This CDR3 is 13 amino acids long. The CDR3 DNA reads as TGTGCCAGCAGCTTAGCGGGGGGTGATACGCAGTATTTT. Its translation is CASSLAGGDTQYF.

DNA of the CDR3: TGTGCCAGCAGCCAAATTTCATCCCCACAGGGGGCCACTGAAGCTTTCTTT. The encoded protein is CASSQISSPQGATEAFF. This chain joins TRBV7-9 and TRBJ1-1; 9 nucleotides line up with TRBD1. V was clipped by 5 bases and J by 4 bases; unmatched bases: 14. This CDR3 spans 17 amino acids. The germline gives CDR1 SEHNR, CDR2 FQNEAQ (reference sequence). Using reference TRBV7-9 and TRBJ1-1 for the parts outside the CDR3, the full variable domain is DTGVSQNPRHKITKRGQNVTFRCDPISEHNRLYWYRQTLGQGPEFLTYFQNEAQLEKSRLLSDRFSAERPKGSFSTLEIQRTEQGDSAMYLCASSQISSPQGATEAFFGQGTRLTVV.

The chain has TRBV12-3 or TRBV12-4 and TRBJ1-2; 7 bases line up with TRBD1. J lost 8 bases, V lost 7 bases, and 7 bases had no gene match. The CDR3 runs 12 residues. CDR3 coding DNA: TGTGCCAGCACCCGACAGGGAAGGGGCTACACCTTC. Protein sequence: CASTRQGRGYTF.

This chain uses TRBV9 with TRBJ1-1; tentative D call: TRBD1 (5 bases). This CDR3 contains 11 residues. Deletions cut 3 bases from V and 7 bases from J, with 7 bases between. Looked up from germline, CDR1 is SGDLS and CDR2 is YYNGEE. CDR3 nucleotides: TGTGCCAGCAGCGCCGACAGTGAAGCTTTCTTT. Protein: CASSADSEAFF.

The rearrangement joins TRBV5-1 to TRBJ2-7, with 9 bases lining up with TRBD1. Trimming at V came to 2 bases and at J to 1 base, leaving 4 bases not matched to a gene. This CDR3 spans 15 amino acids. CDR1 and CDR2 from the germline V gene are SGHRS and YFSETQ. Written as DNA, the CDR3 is TGCGCCAGCAGCTTAACAGGGGGCCCGTCCTACGAGCAGTACTTC. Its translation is CASSLTGGPSYEQYF. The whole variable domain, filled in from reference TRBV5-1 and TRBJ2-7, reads KAGVTQTPRYLIKTRGQQVTLSCSPISGHRSVSWYQQTPGQGLQFLFEYFSETQRNKGNFPGRFSGRQFSNSRSEMNVSTLELGDSALYLCASSLTGGPSYEQYFGPGTRLTVT.

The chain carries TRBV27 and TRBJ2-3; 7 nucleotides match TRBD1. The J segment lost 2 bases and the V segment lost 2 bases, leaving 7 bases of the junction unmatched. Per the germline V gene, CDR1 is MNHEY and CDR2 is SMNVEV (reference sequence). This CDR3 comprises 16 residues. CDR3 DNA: TGTGCCAGCAGTTTAGAGGGGACAGCTATCACAGATACGCAGTATTTT. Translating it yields CASSLEGTAITDTQYF.

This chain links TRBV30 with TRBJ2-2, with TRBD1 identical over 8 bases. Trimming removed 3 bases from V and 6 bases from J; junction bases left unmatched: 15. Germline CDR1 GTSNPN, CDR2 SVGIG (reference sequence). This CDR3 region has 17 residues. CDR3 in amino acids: CAWRTNDRGSPAGELFF. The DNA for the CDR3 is TGTGCCTGGAGGACGAACGACAGGGGTAGTCCCGCCGGGGAGCTGTTTTTT.

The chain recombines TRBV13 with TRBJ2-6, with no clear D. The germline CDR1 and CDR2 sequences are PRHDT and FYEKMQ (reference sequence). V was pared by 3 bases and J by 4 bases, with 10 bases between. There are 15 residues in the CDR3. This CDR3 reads CASSFTVSGANVLTF. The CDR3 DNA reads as TGTGCCAGCAGCTTTACGGTTTCCGGGGCCAACGTCCTGACTTTC.

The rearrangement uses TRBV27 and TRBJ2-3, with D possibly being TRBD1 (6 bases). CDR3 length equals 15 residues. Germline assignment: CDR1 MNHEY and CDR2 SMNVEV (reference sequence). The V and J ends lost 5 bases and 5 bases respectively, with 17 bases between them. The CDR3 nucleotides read TGTGCCAGCAGTCCCCGGCCAGGGGTGATAGATACGCAGTATTTT. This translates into CASSPRPGVIDTQYF.

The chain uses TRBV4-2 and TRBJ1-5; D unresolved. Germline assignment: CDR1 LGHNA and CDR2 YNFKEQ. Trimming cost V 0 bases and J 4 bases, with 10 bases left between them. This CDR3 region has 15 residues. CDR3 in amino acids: CASSQDTGENQPQHF. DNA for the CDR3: TGTGCCAGCAGCCAAGATACCGGGGAGAATCAGCCCCAGCATTTT.

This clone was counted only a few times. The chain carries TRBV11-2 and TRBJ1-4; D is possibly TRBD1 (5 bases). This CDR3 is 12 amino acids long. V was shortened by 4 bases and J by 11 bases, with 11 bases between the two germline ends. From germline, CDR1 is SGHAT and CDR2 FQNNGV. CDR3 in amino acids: CASSSSGIKLFF. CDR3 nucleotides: TGTGCCAGCAGCTCTTCAGGGATTAAACTGTTTTTT.

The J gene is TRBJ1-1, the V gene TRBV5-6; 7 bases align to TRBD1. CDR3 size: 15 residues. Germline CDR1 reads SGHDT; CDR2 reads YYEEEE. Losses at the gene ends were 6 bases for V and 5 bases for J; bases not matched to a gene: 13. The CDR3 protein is CASTAMTGWGTEAFF. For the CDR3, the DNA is TGTGCCAGCACCGCGATGACAGGGTGGGGAACTGAAGCTTTCTTT.

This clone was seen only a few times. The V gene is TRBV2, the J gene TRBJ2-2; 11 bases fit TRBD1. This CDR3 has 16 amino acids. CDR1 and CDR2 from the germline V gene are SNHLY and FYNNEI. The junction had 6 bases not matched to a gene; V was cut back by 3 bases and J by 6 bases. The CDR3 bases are TGTGCCAGCAGTGACCCGGGACAGGGGGGTCCCGGGGAGCTGTTTTTT. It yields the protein CASSDPGQGGPGELFF.

CDR3 DNA: TGTGCCAGCAGCTTACGACAGGGGGCCGTTTCTGAAGCTTTCTTT. It is translated as CASSLRQGAVSEAFF. The chain combines TRBV11-1 with TRBJ1-1, with 10 bases identical to TRBD1. J lost 6 bases, V lost 2 bases, and 6 bases had no gene match. The germline gives CDR1 SGHAT, CDR2 FQDESV (reference sequence). CDR3 length: 15 amino acids. The full variable domain, in which reference TRBV11-1 and TRBJ1-1 provide the parts outside the CDR3, is EAEVAQSPRYKITEKSQAVAFWCDPISGHATLYWYRQILGQGPELLVQFQDESVVDDSQLPKDRFSAERLKGVDSTLKIQPAELGDSAMYLCASSLRQGAVSEAFFGQGTRLTVV.

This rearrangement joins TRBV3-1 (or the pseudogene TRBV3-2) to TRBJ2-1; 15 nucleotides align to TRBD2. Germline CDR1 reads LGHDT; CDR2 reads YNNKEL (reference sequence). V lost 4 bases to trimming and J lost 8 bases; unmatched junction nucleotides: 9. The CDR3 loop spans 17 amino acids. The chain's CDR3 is CASSRYGLAGGRDEQFF. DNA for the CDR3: TGTGCCAGCAGCCGCTACGGACTAGCGGGAGGGAGGGATGAGCAGTTCTTC.